This entry concerns a single T cell receptor beta chain. Its target is not known. CDR3 size: 14 residues. Per the germline V gene, CDR1 is DFQATT and CDR2 is SNEGSKA (reference sequence). T cells were not sorted, and total RNA was isolated straight from whole blood. Via template switching, UMIs carrying a 6-nucleotide sample barcode were introduced. TCRdb reprocessed the 5' RACE reads and keeps a single row for each CDR3 protein, giving no DNA. This sample contains around 370,000 distinct CDR3 sequences. The data were taken from a study of monozygotic twins with inflammatory bowel disease. Study-wide results and limits: Repertoire similarity did not differ between concordant and discordant twins, possibly owing to limited power.

J is TRBJ1-1 and V is TRBV20-1. The sample taken for sequencing was blood. The clonotype originates from a human donor with ulcerative colitis or Crohn's disease, or a healthy co-twin of an affected twin (not recorded which). The CDR3 region is CSASVVPLNTEAFF.